This T cell receptor (beta chain) emerged from a study of OX40 agonist ivuxolimab in advanced cancers. Whole-study context: One patient with hepatocellular carcinoma and two with cutaneous melanoma, three in all, had partial responses.

Clones were read by immunoSEQ multiplex PCR, and TCRdb kept only the in-frame ones, dropping some. The sample shows 45,000 or so clones, less than 90% of them seen only once. This clone occurred a few times. Its antigen is as yet unknown. The V and J ends lost 7 bases and 4 bases respectively, with 16 bases between them. The CDR3 loop spans 14 amino acids. The germline CDR1 and CDR2 sequences are MNHEY and SMNVEV (reference sequence). Whole-study results and caveats: Patients with a partial response at 0.1-3.0 mg/kg had among the lowest clonal expansion. Expanded clones were, on average, more numerous among CD8+ T cells than CD4+.

The chain combines TRBV27 with TRBJ1-1; maybe TRBD1 (5 bases). This sequence was found in an adult with an advanced solid tumor such as melanoma, head and neck, liver or kidney cancer. Sequencing used CD4+ or CD8+ T cells sorted from blood, obtained in a trial of the OX40 agonist ivuxolimab. The CDR3, as DNA: TGTGCCAGCACCGGGTCCGGGGGTGTCACTGAAGCTTTCTTT. The encoded protein is CASTGSGGVTEAFF.